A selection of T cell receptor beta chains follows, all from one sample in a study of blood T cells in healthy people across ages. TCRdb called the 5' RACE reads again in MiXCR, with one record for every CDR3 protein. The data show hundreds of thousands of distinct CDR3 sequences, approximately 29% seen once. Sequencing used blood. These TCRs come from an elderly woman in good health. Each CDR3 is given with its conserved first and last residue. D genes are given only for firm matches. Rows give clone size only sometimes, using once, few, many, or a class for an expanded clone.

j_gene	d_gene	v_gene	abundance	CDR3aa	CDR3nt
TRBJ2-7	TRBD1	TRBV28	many	CASRGTGGLYEQYF	TGTGCCAGCAGGGGGACAGGGGGGCTCTACGAGCAGTACTTC
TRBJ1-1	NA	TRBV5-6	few	CASSLLGGENTEAFF	TGTGCCAGCTCTCTTCTCGGAGGGGAGAACACTGAAGCTTTCTTT
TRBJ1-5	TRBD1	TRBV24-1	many	CATSGDRFNQPQHF	TGTGCCACCTCAGGGGACAGGTTCAATCAGCCCCAGCATTTT
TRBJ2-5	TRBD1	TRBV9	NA	CASSARGTGLSVFRETQYF	TGTGCCAGCAGCGCCCGCGGGACAGGCTTGTCGGTTTTTAGGGAGACCCAGTACTTC
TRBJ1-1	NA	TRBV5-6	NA	CAGSSPGSVNTEAFF	TGTGCCGGCAGTTCGCCGGGCTCAGTGAACACTGAAGCTTTCTTT
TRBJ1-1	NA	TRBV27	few	CASRPTRGAVTEAFF	TGTGCCAGCAGGCCAACTCGGGGGGCCGTCACTGAAGCTTTCTTT
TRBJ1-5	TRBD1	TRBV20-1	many	CSVGQGGNQPQHF	TGCAGTGTTGGACAGGGTGGCAATCAGCCCCAGCATTTT
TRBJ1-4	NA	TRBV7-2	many	CASSATGGGGTFNEKLFF	TGTGCCAGCAGCGCCACGGGGGGTGGGGGAACTTTTAATGAAAAACTGTTTTTT
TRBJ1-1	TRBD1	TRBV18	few	CASPRGAGTEAFF	TGTGCCAGCCCCAGGGGGGCTGGCACTGAAGCTTTCTTT
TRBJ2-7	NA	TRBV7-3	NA	CASSLTTAEQYF	TGTGCCAGCAGCTTAACTACAGCCGAGCAGTACTTC
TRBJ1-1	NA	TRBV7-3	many	CASSPHGGLTEAFF	TGTGCCAGCAGCCCTCATGGAGGGCTCACTGAAGCTTTCTTT
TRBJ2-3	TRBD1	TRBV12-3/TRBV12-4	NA	CASSLVTGGTDAQYF	TGTGCCAGCAGTTTAGTGACAGGGGGAACAGATGCGCAGTATTTT
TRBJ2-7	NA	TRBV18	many	CASSPLRGSYEQYF	TGTGCCAGCTCACCACTCCGGGGGTCCTACGAGCAGTACTTC
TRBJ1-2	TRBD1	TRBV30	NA	CAWSNTGGYGYTF	TGTGCCTGGAGTAATACAGGGGGCTATGGCTACACCTTC
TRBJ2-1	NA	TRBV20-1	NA	CSARPANGGIHNEQFF	TGCAGTGCTAGACCCGCCAACGGCGGGATCCACAATGAGCAGTTCTTC
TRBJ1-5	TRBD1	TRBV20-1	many	CSAGDRGISQPQHF	TGCAGTGCAGGGGACAGGGGGATAAGTCAGCCCCAGCATTTT
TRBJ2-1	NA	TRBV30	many	CAWSVQASDEQFF	TGTGCCTGGAGTGTACAGGCCTCGGATGAGCAGTTCTTC
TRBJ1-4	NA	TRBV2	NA	CASSELPAENNEKLFF	TGTGCCAGCAGTGAACTACCGGCGGAGAATAATGAAAAACTGTTTTTT
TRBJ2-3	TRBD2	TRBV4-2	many	CASSQGRGGGTQYF	TGTGCCAGCAGCCAAGGCCGGGGGGGCGGTACGCAGTATTTT
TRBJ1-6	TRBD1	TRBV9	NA	CASSVGAGTGGSSPLHF	TGTGCCAGCAGCGTAGGGGCCGGGACAGGGGGCTCTTCACCCCTCCACTTT
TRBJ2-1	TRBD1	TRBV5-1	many	CASSLWLPPIVRQGEDVDNEQFF	TGCGCCAGCAGCTTGTGGCTCCCCCCGATCGTTAGACAGGGGGAGGATGTGGACAATGAGCAGTTCTTC
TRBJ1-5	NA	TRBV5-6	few	CASSSRRQGPIPQHF	TGTGCCAGCAGCTCACGACGGCAGGGGCCAATACCCCAGCATTTT